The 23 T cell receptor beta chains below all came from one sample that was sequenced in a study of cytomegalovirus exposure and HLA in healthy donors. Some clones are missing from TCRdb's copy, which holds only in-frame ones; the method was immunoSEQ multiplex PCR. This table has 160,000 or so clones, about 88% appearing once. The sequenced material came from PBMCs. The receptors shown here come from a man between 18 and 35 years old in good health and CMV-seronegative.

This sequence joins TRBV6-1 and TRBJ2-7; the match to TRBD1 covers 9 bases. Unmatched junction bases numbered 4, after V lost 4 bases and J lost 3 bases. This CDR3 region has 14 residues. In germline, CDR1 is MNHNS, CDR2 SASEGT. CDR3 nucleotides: TGTGCCAGCAGTGTCAGGACAGGGGACTACGAGCAGTACTTC. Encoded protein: CASSVRTGDYEQYF.

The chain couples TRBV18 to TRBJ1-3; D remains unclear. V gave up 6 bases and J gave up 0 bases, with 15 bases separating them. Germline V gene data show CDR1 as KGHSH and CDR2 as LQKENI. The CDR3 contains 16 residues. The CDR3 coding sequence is TGTGCCAGCTCGGAAGGCGCGGGGTTCTCTGGAAACACCATATATTTT. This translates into CASSEGAGFSGNTIYF.

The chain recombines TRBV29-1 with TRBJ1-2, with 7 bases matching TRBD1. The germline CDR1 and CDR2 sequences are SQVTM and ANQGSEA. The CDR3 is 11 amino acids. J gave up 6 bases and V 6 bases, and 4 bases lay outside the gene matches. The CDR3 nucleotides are TGCAGCGTGACAGGGAGAGATGGCTACACCTTC. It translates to CSVTGRDGYTF.

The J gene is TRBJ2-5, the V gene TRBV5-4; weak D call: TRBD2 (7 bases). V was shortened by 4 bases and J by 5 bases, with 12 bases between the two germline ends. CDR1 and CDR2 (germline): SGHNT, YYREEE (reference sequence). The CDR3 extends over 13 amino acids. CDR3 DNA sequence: TGTGCCAGCAGCGGGGGGGCTTGGGAGACCCAGTACTTC. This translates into CASSGGAWETQYF.

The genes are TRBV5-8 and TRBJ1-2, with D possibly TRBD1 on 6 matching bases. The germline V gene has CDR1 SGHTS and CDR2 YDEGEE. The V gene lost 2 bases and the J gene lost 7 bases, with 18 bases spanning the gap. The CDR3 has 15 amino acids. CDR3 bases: TGTGCCAGCAGCTTAGGACAGATTCAGTGGAGTGGCTACACCTTC. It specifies CASSLGQIQWSGYTF.

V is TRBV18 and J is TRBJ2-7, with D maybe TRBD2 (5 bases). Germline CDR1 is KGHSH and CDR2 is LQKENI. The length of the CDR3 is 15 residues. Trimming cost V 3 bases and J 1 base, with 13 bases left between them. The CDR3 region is CASSPLAGTSYEQYF. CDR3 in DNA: TGTGCCAGCTCACCTCTTGCGGGCACTTCCTACGAGCAGTACTTC.

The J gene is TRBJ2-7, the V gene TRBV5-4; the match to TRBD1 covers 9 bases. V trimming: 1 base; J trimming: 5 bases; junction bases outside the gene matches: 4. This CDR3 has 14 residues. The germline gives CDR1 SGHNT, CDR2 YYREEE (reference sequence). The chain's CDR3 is CASSLRDRDHEQYV. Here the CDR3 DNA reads TGTGCCAGCAGCTTGAGGGACAGGGACCACGAGCAGTACGTC.

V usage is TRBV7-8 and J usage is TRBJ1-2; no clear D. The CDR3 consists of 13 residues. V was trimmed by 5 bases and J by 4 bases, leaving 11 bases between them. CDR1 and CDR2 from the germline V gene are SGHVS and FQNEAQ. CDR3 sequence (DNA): TGTGCCAGCAGCCAAACTGGAGCCTATGGCTACACCTTC. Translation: CASSQTGAYGYTF.

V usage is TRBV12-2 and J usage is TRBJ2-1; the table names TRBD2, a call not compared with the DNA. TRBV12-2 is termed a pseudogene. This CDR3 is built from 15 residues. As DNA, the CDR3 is TGTGCAAGTCGCTTATTGGGCGTCGGGGGACTTGAGCAGTTCTTC. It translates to CASRLLGVGGLEQFF.

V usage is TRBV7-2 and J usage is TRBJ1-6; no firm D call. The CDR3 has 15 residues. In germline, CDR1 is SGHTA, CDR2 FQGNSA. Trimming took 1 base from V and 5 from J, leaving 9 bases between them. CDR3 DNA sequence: TGTGCCAGCAGCTTAGAGCGGCGGAATAATTCACCCCTCCACTTT. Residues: CASSLERRNNSPLHF.

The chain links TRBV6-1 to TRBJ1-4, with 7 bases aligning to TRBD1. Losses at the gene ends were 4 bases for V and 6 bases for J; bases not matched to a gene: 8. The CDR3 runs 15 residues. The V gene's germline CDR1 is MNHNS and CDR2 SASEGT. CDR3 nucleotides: TGTGCCAGCAGTGCTCGACAGGGACGCGATGAAAAACTGTTTTTT. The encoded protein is CASSARQGRDEKLFF.

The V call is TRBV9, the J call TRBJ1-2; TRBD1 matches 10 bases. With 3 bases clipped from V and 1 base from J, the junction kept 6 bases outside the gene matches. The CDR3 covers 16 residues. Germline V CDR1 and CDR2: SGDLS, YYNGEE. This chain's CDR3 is CASSAGQGTYNYGYTF. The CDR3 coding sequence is TGTGCCAGCAGCGCGGGACAGGGGACTTATAACTATGGCTACACCTTC.

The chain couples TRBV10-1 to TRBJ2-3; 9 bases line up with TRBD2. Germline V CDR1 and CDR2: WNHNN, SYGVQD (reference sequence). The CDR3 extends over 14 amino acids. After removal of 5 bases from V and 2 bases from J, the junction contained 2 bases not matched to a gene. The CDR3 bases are TGCGCCAGCAGTATAGCGGGGGACACAGATACGCAGTATTTT. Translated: CASSIAGDTDTQYF.

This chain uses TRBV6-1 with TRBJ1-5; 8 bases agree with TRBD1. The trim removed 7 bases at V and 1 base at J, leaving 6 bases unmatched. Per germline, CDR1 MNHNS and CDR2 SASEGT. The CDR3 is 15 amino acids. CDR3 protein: CASNLQGVSNQPQHF. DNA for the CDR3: TGTGCCAGCAACCTACAGGGGGTGAGCAATCAGCCCCAGCATTTT.

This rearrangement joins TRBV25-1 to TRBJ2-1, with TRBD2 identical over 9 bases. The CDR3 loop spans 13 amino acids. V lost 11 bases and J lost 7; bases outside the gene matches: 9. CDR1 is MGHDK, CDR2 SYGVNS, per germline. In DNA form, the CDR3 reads TGTGCCGCTTTCGATGGACTAGCGAATGAGCAGTTCTTC. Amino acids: CAAFDGLANEQFF.

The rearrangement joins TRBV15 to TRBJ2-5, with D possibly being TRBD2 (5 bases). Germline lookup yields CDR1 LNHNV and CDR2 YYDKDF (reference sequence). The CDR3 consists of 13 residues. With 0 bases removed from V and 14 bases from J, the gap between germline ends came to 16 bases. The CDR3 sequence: CATSRDRGSGGYF. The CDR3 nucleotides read TGTGCCACCAGCAGAGATCGTGGGAGCGGAGGTTACTTC.

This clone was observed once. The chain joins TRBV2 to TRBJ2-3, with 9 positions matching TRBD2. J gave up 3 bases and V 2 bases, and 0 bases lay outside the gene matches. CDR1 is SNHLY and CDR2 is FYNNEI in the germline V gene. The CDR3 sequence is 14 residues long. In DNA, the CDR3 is TGTGCCAGCAGTGAACTAGCGGGAACAGATACGCAGTATTTT. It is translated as CASSELAGTDTQYF.

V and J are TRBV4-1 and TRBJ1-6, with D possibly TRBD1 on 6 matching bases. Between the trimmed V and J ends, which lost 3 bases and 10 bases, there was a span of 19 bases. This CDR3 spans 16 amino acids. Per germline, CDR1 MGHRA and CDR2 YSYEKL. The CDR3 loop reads CASSHLANRVNSPLHF. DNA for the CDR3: TGCGCCAGCAGCCATTTAGCTAACAGGGTGAACTCACCCCTCCACTTT.

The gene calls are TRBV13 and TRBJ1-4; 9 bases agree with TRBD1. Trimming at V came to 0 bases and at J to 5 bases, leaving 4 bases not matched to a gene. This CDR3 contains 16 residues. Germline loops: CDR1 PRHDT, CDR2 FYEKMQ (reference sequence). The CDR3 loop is CASSLGTGGANEKLFF. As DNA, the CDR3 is TGTGCCAGCAGCTTAGGCACAGGGGGCGCGAATGAAAAACTGTTTTTT. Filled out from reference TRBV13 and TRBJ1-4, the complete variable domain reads AAGVIQSPRHLIKEKRETATLKCYPIPRHDTVYWYQQGPGQDPQFLISFYEKMQSDKGSIPDRFSAQQFSDYHSELNMSSLELGDSALYFCASSLGTGGANEKLFFGSGTQLSVL.

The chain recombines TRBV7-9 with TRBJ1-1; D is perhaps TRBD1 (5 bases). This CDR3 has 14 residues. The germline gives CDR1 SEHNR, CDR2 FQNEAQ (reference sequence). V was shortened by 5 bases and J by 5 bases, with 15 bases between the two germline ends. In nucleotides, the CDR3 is TGTGCCAGCAGCCTAAGGGGCGGGAGGACTGAAGCTTTCTTT. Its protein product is CASSLRGGRTEAFF. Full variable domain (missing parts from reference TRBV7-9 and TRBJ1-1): DTGVSQNPRHKITKRGQNVTFRCDPISEHNRLYWYRQTLGQGPEFLTYFQNEAQLEKSRLLSDRFSAERPKGSFSTLEIQRTEQGDSAMYLCASSLRGGRTEAFFGQGTRLTVV.

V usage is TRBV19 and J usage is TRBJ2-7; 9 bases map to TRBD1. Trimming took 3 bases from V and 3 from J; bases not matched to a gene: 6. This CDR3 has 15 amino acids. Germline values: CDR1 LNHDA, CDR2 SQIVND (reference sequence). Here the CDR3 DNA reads TGTGCCAGTAGTATGTACGTGGGACAGGGCTACGAGCAGTACTTC. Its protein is CASSMYVGQGYEQYF. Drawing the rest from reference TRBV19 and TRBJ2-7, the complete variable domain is DGGITQSPKYLFRKEGQNVTLSCEQNLNHDAMYWYRQDPGQGLRLIYYSQIVNDFQKGDIAEGYSVSREKKESFPLTVTSAQKNPTAFYLCASSMYVGQGYEQYFGPGTRLTVT.

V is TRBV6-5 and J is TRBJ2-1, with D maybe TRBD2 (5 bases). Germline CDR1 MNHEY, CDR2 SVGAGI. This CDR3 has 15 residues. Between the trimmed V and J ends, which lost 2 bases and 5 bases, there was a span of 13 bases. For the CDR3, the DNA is TGTGCCAGCAGTTACCCCGGGATCACTAACAATGAGCAGTTCTTC. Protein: CASSYPGITNNEQFF.

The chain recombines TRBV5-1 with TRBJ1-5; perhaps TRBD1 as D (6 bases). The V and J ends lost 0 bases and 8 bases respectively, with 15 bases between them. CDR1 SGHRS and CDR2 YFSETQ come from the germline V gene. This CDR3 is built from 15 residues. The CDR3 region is CASSLDPTGYEPQHF. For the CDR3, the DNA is TGCGCCAGCAGCTTGGACCCCACAGGGTATGAGCCCCAGCATTTT.